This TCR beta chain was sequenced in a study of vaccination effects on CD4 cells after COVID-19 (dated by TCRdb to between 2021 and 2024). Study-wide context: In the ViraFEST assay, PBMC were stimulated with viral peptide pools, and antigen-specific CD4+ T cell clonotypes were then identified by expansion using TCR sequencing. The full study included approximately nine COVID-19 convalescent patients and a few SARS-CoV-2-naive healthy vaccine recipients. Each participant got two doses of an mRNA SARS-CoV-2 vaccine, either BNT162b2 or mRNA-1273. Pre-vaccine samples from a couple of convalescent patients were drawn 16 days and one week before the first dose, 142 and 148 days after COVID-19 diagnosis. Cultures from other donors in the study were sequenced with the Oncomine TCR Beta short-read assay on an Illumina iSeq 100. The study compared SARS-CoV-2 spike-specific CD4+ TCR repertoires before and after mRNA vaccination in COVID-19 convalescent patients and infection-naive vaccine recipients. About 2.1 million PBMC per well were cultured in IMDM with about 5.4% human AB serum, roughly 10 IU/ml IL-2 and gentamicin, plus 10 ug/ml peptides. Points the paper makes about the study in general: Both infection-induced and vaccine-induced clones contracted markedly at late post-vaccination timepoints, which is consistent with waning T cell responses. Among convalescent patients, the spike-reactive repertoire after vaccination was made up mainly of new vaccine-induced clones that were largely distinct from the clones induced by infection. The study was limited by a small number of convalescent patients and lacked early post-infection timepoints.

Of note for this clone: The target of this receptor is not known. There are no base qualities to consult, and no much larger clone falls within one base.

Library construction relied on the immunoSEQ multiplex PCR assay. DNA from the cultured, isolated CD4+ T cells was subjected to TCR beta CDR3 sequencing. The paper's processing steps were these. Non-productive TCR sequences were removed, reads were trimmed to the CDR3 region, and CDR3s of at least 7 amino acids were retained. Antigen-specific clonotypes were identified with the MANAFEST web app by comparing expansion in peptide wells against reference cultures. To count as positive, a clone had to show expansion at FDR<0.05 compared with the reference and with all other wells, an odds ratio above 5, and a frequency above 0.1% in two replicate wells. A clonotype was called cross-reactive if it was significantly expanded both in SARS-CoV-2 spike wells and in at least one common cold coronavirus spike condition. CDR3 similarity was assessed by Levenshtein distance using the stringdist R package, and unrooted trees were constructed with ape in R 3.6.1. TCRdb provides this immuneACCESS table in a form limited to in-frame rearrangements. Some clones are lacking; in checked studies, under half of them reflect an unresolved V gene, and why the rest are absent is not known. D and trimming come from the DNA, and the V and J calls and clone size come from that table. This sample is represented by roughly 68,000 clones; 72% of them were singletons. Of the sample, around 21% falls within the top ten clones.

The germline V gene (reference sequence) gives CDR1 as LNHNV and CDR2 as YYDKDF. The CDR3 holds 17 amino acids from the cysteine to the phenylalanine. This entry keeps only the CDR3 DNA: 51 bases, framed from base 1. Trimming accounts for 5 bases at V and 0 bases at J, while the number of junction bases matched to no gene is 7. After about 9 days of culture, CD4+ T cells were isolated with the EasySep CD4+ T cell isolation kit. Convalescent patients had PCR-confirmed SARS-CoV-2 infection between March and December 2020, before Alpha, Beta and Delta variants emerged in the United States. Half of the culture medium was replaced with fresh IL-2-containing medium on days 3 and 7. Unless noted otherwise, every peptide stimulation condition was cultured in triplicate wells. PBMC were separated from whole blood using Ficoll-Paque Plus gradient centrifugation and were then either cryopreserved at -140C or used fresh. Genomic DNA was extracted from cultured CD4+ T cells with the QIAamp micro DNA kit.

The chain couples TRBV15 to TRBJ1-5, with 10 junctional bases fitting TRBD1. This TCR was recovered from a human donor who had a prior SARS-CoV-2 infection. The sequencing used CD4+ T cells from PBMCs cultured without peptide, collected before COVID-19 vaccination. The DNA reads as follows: TGTGCCACCAGCGTGACAGGGGGCTCCTATAGCAATCAGCCCCAGCATTTT. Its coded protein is CATSVTGGSYSNQPQHF.